This TCR beta chain was documented in a study of T cell repertoires in breast cancer. Study summary: Samples were breast cancer tumors, lymph nodes and blood from patients, and control blood. General study points: Clone recovery by emulsion RT-PCR was skewed, so it was considered qualitative. Tumor-involved sentinel nodes shared 7% to 9.5% of TCRs with matched tumors, tumor-free nodes about 2%. Shared TCRs had various nucleotide encodings, suggesting antigen-based selection and expansion.

Primers covering all TCR V genes were used in emulsion RT-PCR on CD8+ T cells. This clonotype was recorded a few times. Its antigen is still unknown. Unpaired genes were suppressed by blocking oligonucleotides during a second nested PCR. Using its own MiXCR run on the emulsion pairing reads, TCRdb lists one record per CDR3 protein. The sample holds about 40,000 distinct CDR3 sequences; 45% are singletons and the top ten take 55% to 75%. The sample was CD8+ T cells. The origin of this receptor is a pool of human donors with breast cancer or a healthy control (not recorded which).

The CDR3 nucleotides read TGTGCCACCAGCGCGGAGGATGGCTATGGCTACACCTTC. It encodes CATSAEDGYGYTF. The genes are TRBV24-1 and TRBJ1-2; D is undetermined. CDR3 length: 13 residues. CDR1 and CDR2 from the germline V gene are KGHDR and SFDVKD. V lost 7 bases to trimming and J lost 4 bases, with 12 bases between them.